This is a list of T cell receptor beta chains from one sample in a study of identical twins. A single record per CDR3 protein comes from TCRdb applying MiXCR to the 5' RACE reads. The sample has 1.5 million to 2 million distinct CDR3 sequences, around 33% seen once. The sample taken for sequencing was cord blood. All receptors derive from a newborn girl in good health. Both conserved end residues are part of each CDR3. A D gene is named only where the DNA matches it firmly. Size tells how often a clone was seen (once, few, many) or the class of an expanded clone, and some rows leave it out.

v_call,d_call,j_call,clone_size,cdr3_nt,cdr3_aa
TRBV5-1,.,TRBJ1-2,few,TGCGCCAGCAGCTTGGCCAGGGAGGCGATCTATGGCTACACCTTC,CASSLAREAIYGYTF
TRBV3-1,.,TRBJ1-2,few,TGTGCCAGCAGCCAAGGGGGTACTCTTCTACGGGGCTACACCTTC,CASSQGGTLLRGYTF
TRBV25-1,.,TRBJ2-5,few,TGTGCCAGCAGTGAATGGATCCAAGAGACCCAGTACTTC,CASSEWIQETQYF
TRBV29-1,.,TRBJ2-4,.,TGCAGCGTTGTATATCACAAAAACATTCAGTACTTC,CSVVYHKNIQYF
TRBV6-4,.,TRBJ2-5,.,TGTGCCAGCAGTGACTCAGGTTTACGGTCGGTCAATGAGCAGTACTTC,CASSDSGLRSVNEQYF
TRBV6-1,TRBD1,TRBJ1-6,.,TGTGCCAGCAGTGAGGGACAGGGGGGACCAAATTCACCCCTCCACTTT,CASSEGQGGPNSPLHF
TRBV25-1,TRBD1,TRBJ1-1,.,TGTGCCAGCAGTGAGACAGGGAGGGGAACTGAAGCTTTCTTT,CASSETGRGTEAFF
TRBV3-1,.,TRBJ1-2,once,TGTGCCAGCAGCCAGAATATCCAGGGATTTGCCTATGGCTACACCTTC,CASSQNIQGFAYGYTF
TRBV20-1,.,TRBJ2-7,.,TGCAGTGCTAGAGGCCGGGACAATGGCTACGAGCAGTACTTC,CSARGRDNGYEQYF
TRBV24-1,.,TRBJ2-3,few,TGTGCCACCAGTGAAGGGGGGGGGCTAGATACGCAGTATTTT,CATSEGGGLDTQYF
TRBV28,TRBD2,TRBJ2-1,.,TGTGCCAGCCGCAGGTTTCGAGTCTCTAGCGGGAAAAGCTCCTACAATGAGCAGTTCTTC,CASRRFRVSSGKSSYNEQFF
TRBV13,TRBD2,TRBJ2-1,many,TGTGCCAGCAGCGGCTATAGCGGGGGGATATACAATGAGCAGTTCTTC,CASSGYSGGIYNEQFF
TRBV4-2,.,TRBJ2-7,.,TGTGCCAGCAGCCAAGATCGGTACAGCTCCTACGAGCAGTACTTC,CASSQDRYSSYEQYF
TRBV20-1,.,TRBJ1-1,.,TGCAGTGCTAGAGAGGACAGAGTGAACACTGAAGCTTTCTTT,CSAREDRVNTEAFF
TRBV24-1,TRBD2,TRBJ2-1,few,TGTGCCACCAGTGATCGAACTAGCGGGGTAAATGAGCAGTTCTTC,CATSDRTSGVNEQFF
TRBV5-1,.,TRBJ2-7,many,TGCGCCAGCAGCTTGGCTGTTGGAACCTACGAGCAGTACTTC,CASSLAVGTYEQYF
TRBV13,TRBD1,TRBJ2-3,few,TGTGCCAGCAGCTTGGAACCGGGACAGGGGTGTAATATGGATACGCAGTATTTT,CASSLEPGQGCNMDTQYF
TRBV24-1,.,TRBJ2-3,few,TGTGCCACCAGTCCCGCCTGGGGCACAGATACGCAGTATTTT,CATSPAWGTDTQYF
TRBV4-2,TRBD2,TRBJ2-1,.,TGTGCCAGCAGCCAGGATAAGCCCGGGACTAGCGGGGGATACAATGAGCAGTTCTTC,CASSQDKPGTSGGYNEQFF
TRBV6-2/TRBV6-3,.,TRBJ2-6,few,TGTGCCAGCAGGACGATTAGCTCTGGGGCCAACGTCCTGACTTTC,CASRTISSGANVLTF
TRBV21-1,.,TRBJ1-2,few,TGTGCCACCCCCGACAGGGGCTCGAACTATGGCTACACCTTC,CATPDRGSNYGYTF
TRBV12-3/TRBV12-4,.,TRBJ2-4,.,TGTGCCAGCAGTTTATGGGGTCCCAAAAACATTCAGTACTTC,CASSLWGPKNIQYF
TRBV20-1,TRBD2,TRBJ2-1,.,TGCAGTGCTAGAGCCGGCCTTTTTAGCGGGGACGGTGAGCAGTTCTTC,CSARAGLFSGDGEQFF
TRBV3-1,TRBD2,TRBJ2-3,.,TGTGCCAGCAGCCAACCGGGGGGGGCAGATACAGATACGCAGTATTTT,CASSQPGGADTDTQYF
TRBV7-8,TRBD1,TRBJ2-2,few,TGTGCCAGCAGCTTAGCTTGGCCAGGGGGCAGGGAAAACACCGGGGAGCTGTTTTTT,CASSLAWPGGRENTGELFF
TRBV10-3,.,TRBJ1-2,.,TGTGCCATCAGTGAAAGGGCCTTTAACTATGGCTACACCTTC,CAISERAFNYGYTF
TRBV20-1,TRBD1,TRBJ2-7,.,TGCAGTGCGGGAGACTGGGACAGGGGGACCTTATATGAGCAGTACTTC,CSAGDWDRGTLYEQYF
TRBV7-9,.,TRBJ2-4,.,TGTGCCAGCAGCGAAGCGACGGAAAACATTCAGTACTTC,CASSEATENIQYF
TRBV29-1,.,TRBJ1-5,.,TGCAGCGTAACTCAGGGTACCAGTCAGCCCCAGCATTTT,CSVTQGTSQPQHF
TRBV28,TRBD2,TRBJ2-7,few,TGTGCCAGCAGAGACACTAGCGGGATAAACTACGAGCAGTACTTC,CASRDTSGINYEQYF
TRBV4-1,TRBD1,TRBJ2-7,.,TGCGCCAGCAGCCCGAACCCGACAGGGCTCTACGAGCAGTACTTC,CASSPNPTGLYEQYF
TRBV28,TRBD2,TRBJ2-5,.,TGTGCCAGCAGTGTCCGACTAGCGGCCCTCAATGAGCAGTACTTC,CASSVRLAALNEQYF
TRBV5-1,TRBD2,TRBJ2-1,.,TGCGCCAGCAGCCCTGAAGCGGGAGGGCCTTACAATGAGCAGTTCTTC,CASSPEAGGPYNEQFF
TRBV12-3/TRBV12-4,.,TRBJ2-3,.,TGTGCCAGCAGTTTCGGTTGGGTTAAGGGCACAGATACGCAGTATTTT,CASSFGWVKGTDTQYF
TRBV7-2,.,TRBJ2-7,few,TGTGCCAGCAGCGCAGGCGGCAGCGGTGGGTACGAGCAGTACTTC,CASSAGGSGGYEQYF
TRBV28,TRBD1,TRBJ2-1,.,TGTGCCAGCAGTGGGGTGTGGGACAGGGGCTACAATGAGCAGTTCTTC,CASSGVWDRGYNEQFF
TRBV7-9,.,TRBJ2-5,.,TGTGCCAGCAGCTTAGGACACCTAGAGACCCAGTACTTC,CASSLGHLETQYF
TRBV28,TRBD2,TRBJ2-7,few,TGTGCCAGCACCCTAGCGGGAGTGGGGTACGAGCAGTACTTC,CASTLAGVGYEQYF
TRBV5-4,.,TRBJ1-2,.,TGTGCCAGCAGCTTGTTTGGGGGCTATGGCTACACCTTC,CASSLFGGYGYTF
TRBV20-1,.,TRBJ2-3,.,TGCAGTGTTAGGTTAGGGGCAGATACGCAGTATTTT,CSVRLGADTQYF
TRBV20-1,.,TRBJ2-4,once,TGCAGTGCTAGAGATTGGGGGGGCCTCTCCTACAATGAGCAGTACTTC,CSARDWGGLSYNEQYF
TRBV12-3/TRBV12-4,.,TRBJ1-5,.,TGTGCCAGTAGAAACAGGGTTGGCAATCAGCCCCAGCATTTT,CASRNRVGNQPQHF
TRBV4-2,TRBD2,TRBJ2-1,few,TGTGCCAGCAGCCAAGCCGGACTAGCGGGCCCCAATGAGCAGTTCTTC,CASSQAGLAGPNEQFF
TRBV20-1,TRBD1,TRBJ1-4,.,TGCAGTGCCGCGACAGGGGGTGAAAAACTGTTTTTT,CSAATGGEKLFF
TRBV7-2,TRBD1,TRBJ2-3,few,TGTGCCAGCAGCTTAGTGGGGACAGGACCCCTAGATACGCAGTATTTT,CASSLVGTGPLDTQYF
TRBV20-1,TRBD2,TRBJ2-7,.,TGCAGTGCTAGAGATCCCTCGACTAGCGGTACCTACGAGCAGTACTTC,CSARDPSTSGTYEQYF
TRBV29-1,.,TRBJ2-3,many,TGCAGCGTTGAAGAAGGAGGAGATACGCAGTATTTT,CSVEEGGDTQYF
TRBV4-1,.,TRBJ2-1,.,TGCGCCAGCAGCCACCGACAGTACAATGAGCAGTTCTTC,CASSHRQYNEQFF